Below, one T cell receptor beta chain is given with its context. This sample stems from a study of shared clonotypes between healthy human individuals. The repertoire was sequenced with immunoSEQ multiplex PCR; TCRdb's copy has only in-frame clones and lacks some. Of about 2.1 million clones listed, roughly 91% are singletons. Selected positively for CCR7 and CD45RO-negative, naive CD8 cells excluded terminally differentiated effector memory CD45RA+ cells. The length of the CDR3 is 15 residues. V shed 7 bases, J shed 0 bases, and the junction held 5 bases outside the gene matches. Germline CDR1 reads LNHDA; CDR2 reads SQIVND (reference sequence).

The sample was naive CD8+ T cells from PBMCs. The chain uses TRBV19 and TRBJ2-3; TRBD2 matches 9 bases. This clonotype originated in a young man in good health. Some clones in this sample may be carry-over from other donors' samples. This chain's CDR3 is CASTWTSDSTDTQYF. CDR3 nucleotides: TGTGCCAGTACCTGGACTAGCGATAGCACAGATACGCAGTATTTT.